The entry below describes one T cell receptor (beta chain). This clonotype was counted only a few times. This clone's antigen is unknown. Per-base quality was not reported, and no clone a single base away is much larger than it. This entry comes from a study of blood T cells in healthy people across ages (dated by TCRdb to between 2014 and 2017). Notes on the research overall: Template switching captured roughly one uniquely barcoded TCR beta cDNA molecule per two T cells in model experiments. The donors were split into four age groups: young (average around 16 years), middle-aged (nearly 40), aged (more than 60) and long-lived (approximately 80). To avoid experimental bias, donors of different ages were randomly spread across the sequencing lanes. Using deep sequencing normalized with unique cDNA molecular identifiers, the study measured how TCR beta repertoire diversity changes with age. Using the same blood draw, the study looked at two additional independent replicas of 1 million unique cDNA reads for two donors, one aged 18 to 30 and the other aged 80 or older.

General conclusions and limits of the study: Because donor CMV infection status was unknown, age-related changes in expanded clonotypes were potentially confounded. Bulk unsorted PBMC profiling prevented conclusive comparison of naive and antigen-experienced compartments. Estimates of total diversity based on one million sequenced T cells were regarded as lower bounds and as underestimates. The percentage of naive T cells measured by flow cytometry correlated strongly with observed TCR beta diversity. Compared with the aged group, more naive CD4+ T cells, fewer expanded clones and increased TCR diversity were shown by the long-lived group, suggesting age selection. Observed TCR beta diversity per million T cells fell roughly linearly with age, and a significant reduction was already apparent by age approximately 41.

The library was obtained by 5' RACE. TCRdb shows the sequencer as Illumina HiSeq 2500. A second PCR of 7 to 11 cycles was run with a J-beta primer mix and a sample-barcoded 5' primer. Each TCR beta cDNA molecule received a unique molecular identifier from a template-switch 5' adaptor carrying 12 random nucleotides. Each sample yielded at least 3 million CDR3-containing paired-end reads. First-strand cDNA synthesis was performed from all RNA using the Mint cDNA synthesis kit, with priming by a TRBC-specific oligonucleotide. Following uracil-DNA glycosylase treatment, a first 18-cycle PCR with universal primers M1SS and BC2_uni_R was performed on all cDNA. Under the source paper's analysis protocol: For normalization, 1 million high-quality reads were randomly selected from each sample, with every read carrying a distinct molecular identifier. Instead of being binned into consensus sequences, reads that shared molecular identifiers were thrown out. MiTCR, set to a Q25 quality threshold and the strictest error-elimination algorithm, was used for CDR3 identification, clonotype clustering and error correction. A nonparametric unseen species model with Euler transformation was used to estimate a lower bound on total TCR beta diversity. The raw public reads went through TCRdb reprocessing: fastp at Q25, MiXCR clone calling, in-frame beta chains kept. CDR3 protein sequences are deduplicated, and each keeps its most common genes and DNA. The V and J calls, along with clone size, are taken from TCRdb and not from the paper's own processing. Within this sample are 600,000 or so distinct CDR3 sequences, with under 55% of them counted one time only. The ten largest make up 20% to 25% of the sample.

Donors were a few dozen systemically healthy Caucasian individuals from Russia aged roughly 6 to 100 years. About 10 milliliters of peripheral blood were collected from each donor into EDTA-treated Vacutainer tubes. Ficoll-Paque density-gradient centrifugation was used to isolate PBMCs, with at least 6.5 million per sample. Trizol reagent was used to extract total RNA from PBMCs, with at least 6 micrograms per sample. The percentages of naive CD45RAhigh/CD27high T cells were determined by flow cytometry on a PBMC aliquot from every donor. The CDR3 starts with the cysteine, ends with the phenylalanine, and has 14 residues. Only CDR3 DNA remains: 42 bases, in frame from the first base. The germline V gene encodes CDR1 SQVTM and CDR2 ANQGSEA. V is cut back by 4 bases and J by 0 bases, with 5 bases in the junction unmatched.

The chain is made from TRBV29-1 and TRBJ1-2, with TRBD1 matching 7 junction bases. The specimen sequenced was blood. The TCR comes from an older man in good health. The DNA is TGCAGCGTTGCGAGACAGGGTTCTAACTATGGCTACACCTTC. It codes for CSVARQGSNYGYTF.